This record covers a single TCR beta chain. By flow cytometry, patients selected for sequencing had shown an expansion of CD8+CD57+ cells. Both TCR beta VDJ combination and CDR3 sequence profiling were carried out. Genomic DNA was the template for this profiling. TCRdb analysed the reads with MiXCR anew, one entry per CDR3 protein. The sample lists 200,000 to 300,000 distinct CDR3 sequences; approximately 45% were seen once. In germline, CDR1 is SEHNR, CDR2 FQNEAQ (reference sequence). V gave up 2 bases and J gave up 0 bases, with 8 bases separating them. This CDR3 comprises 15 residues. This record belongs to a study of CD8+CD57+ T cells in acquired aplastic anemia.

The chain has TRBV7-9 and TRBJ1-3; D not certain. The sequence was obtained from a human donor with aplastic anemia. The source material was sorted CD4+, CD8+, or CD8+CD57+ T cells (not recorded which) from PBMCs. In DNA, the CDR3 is TGTGCCAGCAGCTTAATCGGCTCCTCTGGAAACACCATATATTTT. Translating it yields CASSLIGSSGNTIYF.